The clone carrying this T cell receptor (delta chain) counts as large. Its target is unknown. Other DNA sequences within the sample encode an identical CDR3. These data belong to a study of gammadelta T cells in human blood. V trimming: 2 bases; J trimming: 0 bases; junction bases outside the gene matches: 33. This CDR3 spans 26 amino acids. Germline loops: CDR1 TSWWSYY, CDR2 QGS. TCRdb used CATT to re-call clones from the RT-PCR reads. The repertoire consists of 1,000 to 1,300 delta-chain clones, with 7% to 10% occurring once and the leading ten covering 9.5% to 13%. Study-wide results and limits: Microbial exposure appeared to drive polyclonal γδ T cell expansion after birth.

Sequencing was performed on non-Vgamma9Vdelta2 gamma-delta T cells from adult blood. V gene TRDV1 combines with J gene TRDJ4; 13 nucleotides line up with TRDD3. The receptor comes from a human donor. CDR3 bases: TGTGCTCTTGGGGAAGGTCCCTCGGCCTTCCTCACTCTTTACTGGGGGATACGCGCAAAAACCAGACCCCTGATCTTT. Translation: CALGEGPSAFLTLYWGIRAKTRPLIF.